These 5 T cell receptor beta chains came from one sample sequenced in a study of shared clonotypes between healthy human individuals. The protocol was immunoSEQ multiplex PCR, while the TCRdb copy is restricted to in-frame clones and leaves out a portion. In the table there are about 2.4 million clones, around 90% of which are singletons. The sequencing input was naive CD4+ T cells sorted from blood. Described subset: CD45RA+ positively selected. These TCRs come from a man between 18 and 35 years old in good health.

The rearrangement joins TRBV10-3 to TRBJ2-3, with 12 positions matching TRBD2. V trimming: 1 base; J trimming: 2 bases; junction bases outside the gene matches: 4. There are 17 residues in the CDR3. The germline V gene encodes CDR1 ENHRY and CDR2 SYGVKD. CDR3 sequence (DNA): TGTGCCATCAGTGAGTTCCGGACTAGCGGGAACACAGATACGCAGTATTTT. It encodes CAISEFRTSGNTDTQYF.

This chain links TRBV4-2 with TRBJ2-1, with 14 bases matching TRBD2. CDR3 length: 18 amino acids. V lost 3 bases to trimming and J lost 6 bases; unmatched junction nucleotides: 10. CDR1 LGHNA and CDR2 YNFKEQ come from the germline V gene. The CDR3 coding sequence is TGTGCCAGCAGCCAGACTAGCGGGGGGGTTGGAGTCTTCAATGAGCAGTTCTTC. Its translation: CASSQTSGGVGVFNEQFF.

The chain links TRBV29-1 to TRBJ1-5; tentative D call: TRBD1 (6 bases). Germline CDR1 and CDR2: SQVTM and ANQGSEA. The germline V and J ends were trimmed by 7 bases and 7 bases, with 11 bases remaining between them. The length of the CDR3 is 11 residues. In DNA, the CDR3 is TGCAGCGCCATACAGGGACAGCCCCAGCATTTT. Translated: CSAIQGQPQHF.

The chain links TRBV5-8 to TRBJ1-4; D gene unclear. CDR1 and CDR2 from the germline V gene are SGHTS and YDEGEE. The CDR3 extends over 16 amino acids. The germline V and J ends were trimmed by 0 bases and 1 base, with 10 bases remaining between them. CDR3 bases: TGTGCCAGCAGCTTGGGGCAGGCTAGAACTAATGAAAAACTGTTTTTT. Its translation: CASSLGQARTNEKLFF. Drawing the rest from reference TRBV5-8 and TRBJ1-4, the complete variable domain is EAGVTQSPTHLIKTRGQQATLRCSPISGHTSVYWYQQALGLGLQFLLWYDEGEERNRGNFPPRFSGRQFPNYSSELNVNALELEDSALYLCASSLGQARTNEKLFFGSGTQLSVL.

V is TRBV6-6 and J is TRBJ2-5; the match to TRBD1 covers 7 bases. Looked up from germline, CDR1 is MNHNY and CDR2 is SVGAGI (reference sequence). The V segment lost 6 bases and the J segment 6 bases; nucleotides outside the gene matches: 10. The CDR3 sequence is 14 residues long. The CDR3 loop reads CASSQTGERKTQYF. The CDR3 bases are TGTGCCAGCAGCCAAACAGGGGAGAGAAAGACCCAGTACTTC.